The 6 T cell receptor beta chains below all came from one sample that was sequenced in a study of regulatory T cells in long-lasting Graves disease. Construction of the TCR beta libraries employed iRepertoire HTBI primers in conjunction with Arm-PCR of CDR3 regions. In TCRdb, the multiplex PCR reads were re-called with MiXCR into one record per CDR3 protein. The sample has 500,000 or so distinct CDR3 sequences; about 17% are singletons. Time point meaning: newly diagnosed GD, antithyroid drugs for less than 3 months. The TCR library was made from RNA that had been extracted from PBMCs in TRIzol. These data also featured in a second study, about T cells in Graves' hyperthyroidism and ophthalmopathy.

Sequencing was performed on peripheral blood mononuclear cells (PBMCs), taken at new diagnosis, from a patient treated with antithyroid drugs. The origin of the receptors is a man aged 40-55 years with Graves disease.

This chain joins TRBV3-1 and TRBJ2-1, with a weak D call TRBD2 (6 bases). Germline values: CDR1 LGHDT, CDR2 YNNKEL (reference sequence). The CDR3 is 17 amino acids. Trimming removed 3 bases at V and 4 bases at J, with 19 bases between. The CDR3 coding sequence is TGTGCCAGCAGCCAGGAGATGGCTAGCGAGGTATACAATGAGCAGTTCTTC. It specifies CASSQEMASEVYNEQFF.

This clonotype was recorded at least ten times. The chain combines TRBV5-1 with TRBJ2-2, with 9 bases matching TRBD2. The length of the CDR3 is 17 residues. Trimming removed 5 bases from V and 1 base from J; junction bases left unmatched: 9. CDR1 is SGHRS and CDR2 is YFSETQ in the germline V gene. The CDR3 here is CASSKIAGEMNTGELFF. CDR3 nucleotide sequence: TGCGCCAGCAGTAAGATAGCGGGAGAGATGAACACCGGGGAGCTGTTTTTT.

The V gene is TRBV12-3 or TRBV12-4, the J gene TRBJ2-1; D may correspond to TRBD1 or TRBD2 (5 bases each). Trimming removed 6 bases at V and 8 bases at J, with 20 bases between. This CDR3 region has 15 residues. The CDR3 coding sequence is TGTGCCAGCAGCGCCGGGACCGGAGGTAGGGATGAGCAGTTCTTC. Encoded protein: CASSAGTGGRDEQFF.

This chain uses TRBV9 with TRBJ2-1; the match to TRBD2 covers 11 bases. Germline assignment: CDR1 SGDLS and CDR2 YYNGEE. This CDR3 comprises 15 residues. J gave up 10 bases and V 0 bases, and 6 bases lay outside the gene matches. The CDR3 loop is CASSVEWLAGGEQFF. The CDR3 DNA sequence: TGTGCCAGCAGCGTAGAGTGGCTAGCGGGAGGAGAGCAGTTCTTC.

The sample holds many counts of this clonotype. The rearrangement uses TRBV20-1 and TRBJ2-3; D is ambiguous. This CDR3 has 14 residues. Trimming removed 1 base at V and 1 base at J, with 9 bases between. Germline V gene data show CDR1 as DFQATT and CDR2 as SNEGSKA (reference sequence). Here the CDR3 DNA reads TGCAGTGCTAGAGTTGGGTTTCGCACAGATACGCAGTATTTT. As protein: CSARVGFRTDTQYF.

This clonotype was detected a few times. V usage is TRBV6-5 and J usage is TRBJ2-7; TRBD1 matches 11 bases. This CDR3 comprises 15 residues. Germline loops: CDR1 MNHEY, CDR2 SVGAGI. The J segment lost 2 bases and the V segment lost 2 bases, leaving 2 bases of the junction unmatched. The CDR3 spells CASSYLGQGAYEQYF. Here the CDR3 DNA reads TGTGCCAGCAGTTACCTGGGACAGGGGGCCTACGAGCAGTACTTC.